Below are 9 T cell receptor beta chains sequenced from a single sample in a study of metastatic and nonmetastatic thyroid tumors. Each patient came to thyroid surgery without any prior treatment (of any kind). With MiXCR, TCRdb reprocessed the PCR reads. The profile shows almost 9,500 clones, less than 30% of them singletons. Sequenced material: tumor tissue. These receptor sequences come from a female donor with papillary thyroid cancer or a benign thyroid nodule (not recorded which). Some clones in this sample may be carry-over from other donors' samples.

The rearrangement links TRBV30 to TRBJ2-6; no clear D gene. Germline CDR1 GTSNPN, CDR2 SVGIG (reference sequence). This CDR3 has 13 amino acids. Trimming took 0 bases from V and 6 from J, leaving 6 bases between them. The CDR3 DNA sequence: TGTGCCTGGAGTGTAGGTGTGGCCAACGTCCTGACTTTC. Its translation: CAWSVGVANVLTF.

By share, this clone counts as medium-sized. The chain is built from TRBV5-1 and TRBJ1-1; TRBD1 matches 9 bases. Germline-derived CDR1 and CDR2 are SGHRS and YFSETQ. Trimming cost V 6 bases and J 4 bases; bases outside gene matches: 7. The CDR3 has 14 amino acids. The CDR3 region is CASTAEQGATEAFF. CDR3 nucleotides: TGCGCCAGCACAGCCGAACAGGGGGCCACTGAAGCTTTCTTT.

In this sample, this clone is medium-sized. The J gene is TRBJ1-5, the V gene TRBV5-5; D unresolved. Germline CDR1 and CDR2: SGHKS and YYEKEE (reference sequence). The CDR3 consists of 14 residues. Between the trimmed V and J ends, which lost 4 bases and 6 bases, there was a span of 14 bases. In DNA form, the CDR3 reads TGTGCCAGCAGCCTGCGGGTTCTGGGTCAGCCCCAGCATTTT. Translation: CASSLRVLGQPQHF.

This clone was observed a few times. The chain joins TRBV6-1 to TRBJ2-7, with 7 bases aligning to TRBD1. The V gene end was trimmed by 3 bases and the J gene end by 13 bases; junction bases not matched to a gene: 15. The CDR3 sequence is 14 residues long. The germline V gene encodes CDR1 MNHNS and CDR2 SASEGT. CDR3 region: CASSDMGQSYEYYF. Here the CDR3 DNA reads TGTGCCAGCAGTGATATGGGACAGAGCTACGAGTATTACTTC.

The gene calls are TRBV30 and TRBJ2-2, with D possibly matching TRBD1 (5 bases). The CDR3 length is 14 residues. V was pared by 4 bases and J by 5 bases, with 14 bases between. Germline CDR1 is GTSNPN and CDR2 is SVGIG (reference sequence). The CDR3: CAWTGLFQTGELFF. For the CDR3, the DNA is TGTGCCTGGACAGGGCTCTTCCAAACCGGGGAGCTGTTTTTT. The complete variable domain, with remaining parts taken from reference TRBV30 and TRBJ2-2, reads SQTIHQWPATLVQPVGSPLSLECTVEGTSNPNLYWYRQAAGRGLQLLFYSVGIGQISSEVPQNLSASRPQDRQFILSSKKLLLSDSGFYLCAWTGLFQTGELFFGEGSRLTVL.

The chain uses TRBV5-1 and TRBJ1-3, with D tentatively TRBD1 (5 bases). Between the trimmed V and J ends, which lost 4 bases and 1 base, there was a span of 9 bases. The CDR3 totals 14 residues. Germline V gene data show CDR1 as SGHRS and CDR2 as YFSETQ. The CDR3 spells CASSEGNSGNTIYF. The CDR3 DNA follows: TGCGCCAGCAGCGAGGGGAATTCTGGAAACACCATATATTTT.

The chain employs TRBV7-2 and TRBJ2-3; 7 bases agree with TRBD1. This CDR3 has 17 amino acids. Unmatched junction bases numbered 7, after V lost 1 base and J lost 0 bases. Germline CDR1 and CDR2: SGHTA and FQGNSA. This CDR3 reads CASSLGRWGQSTDTQYF. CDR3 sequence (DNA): TGTGCCAGCAGCTTAGGGCGCTGGGGACAGAGCACAGATACGCAGTATTTT.

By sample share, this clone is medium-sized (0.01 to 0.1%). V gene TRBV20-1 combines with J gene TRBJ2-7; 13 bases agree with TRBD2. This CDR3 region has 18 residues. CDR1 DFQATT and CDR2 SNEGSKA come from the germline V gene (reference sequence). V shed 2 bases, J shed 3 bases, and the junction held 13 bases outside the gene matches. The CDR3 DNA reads TGCAGTGCTAGATTTACCGGGACTAGCGGGACGCTATTCTACGAGCAGTACTTC. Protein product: CSARFTGTSGTLFYEQYF.

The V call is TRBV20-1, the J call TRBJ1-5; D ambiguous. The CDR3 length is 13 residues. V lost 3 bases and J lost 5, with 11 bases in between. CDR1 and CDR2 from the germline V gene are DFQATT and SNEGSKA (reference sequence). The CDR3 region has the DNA TGCAGTGCTAGTCCTGGGTTCGATCAGCCCCAGCATTTT. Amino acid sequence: CSASPGFDQPQHF.